This T cell receptor beta chain was sequenced in a study of blood T cell repertoires in COVID-19. Measured with immunoSEQ multiplex PCR; TCRdb has only the in-frame clones, and not every one. The sample includes some 270,000 clones, roughly 84% of them seen just once. Germline V gene data show CDR1 as MNHNS and CDR2 as SASEGT. V was clipped by 0 bases and J by 10 bases; unmatched bases: 8. The CDR3 sequence is 14 residues long. The chain uses TRBV6-1 and TRBJ1-1; the match to TRBD1 covers 7 bases. This TCR was recovered from a person aged 65 to 85 with COVID-19, enrolled during active disease. The specimen was peripheral blood. The CDR3 DNA reads TGTGCCAGCAGTGAAGCTAGGGGGCCGTTAGGAGCTTTCTTT. The encoded protein is CASSEARGPLGAFF.